These 29 T cell receptor beta chains were all obtained from the same sample, sequenced in a study of blood T cell repertoires in COVID-19. The method was immunoSEQ multiplex PCR; TCRdb's version includes in-frame clones alone and lacks a portion of them. The table has about 220,000 clones, around 86% seen once. Sequenced sample: PBMCs or T cells enriched from blood (not recorded which). The receptors were gathered from a woman in her thirties or forties with acute COVID-19.

V gene TRBV6-5 combines with J gene TRBJ2-1, with TRBD2 as a possible D gene (5 bases). Trimming left V 11 bases short and J 5 bases short, with 16 bases between. The CDR3 covers 13 residues. Germline V gene sequence: CDR1 MNHEY, CDR2 SVGAGI. CDR3 nucleotides: TGTGCCTCTCGGGAAAGAAAGAACAATGAGCAGTTCTTC. Amino acids: CASRERKNNEQFF.

The CDR3 reads CASRRDGVNEKLFF. The DNA for the CDR3 is TGTGCCAGCAGGAGAGACGGGGTGAATGAAAAACTGTTTTTT. V gene TRBV7-9 combines with J gene TRBJ1-4, with unresolved D. V was trimmed by 6 bases and J by 5 bases, leaving 13 bases between them. The CDR3 sequence is 14 residues long. From germline, CDR1 is SEHNR and CDR2 FQNEAQ (reference sequence).

Comments on this clone: Other DNA sequences in this sample translate to the same CDR3. The chain couples TRBV5-4 to TRBJ1-1, with TRBD1 matching 8 bases. The CDR3 covers 14 residues. Germline V gene sequence: CDR1 SGHNT, CDR2 YYREEE (reference sequence). With V trimmed by 0 bases and J by 7 bases, 5 bases remained unmatched. The CDR3 loop reads CASSLVGQGLEAFF. The CDR3 DNA reads as TGTGCCAGCAGCTTGGTAGGACAGGGCCTTGAAGCTTTCTTT.

The chain couples TRBV6-5 to TRBJ1-6, with 10 bases identical to TRBD1. CDR3 size: 15 residues. With V trimmed by 4 bases and J by 10 bases, 7 bases remained unmatched. Germline V gives CDR1 MNHEY, CDR2 SVGAGI. CDR3 coding DNA: TGTGCCAGCAGTTTGGGACAGGGGTACCGATCACCCCTCCACTTT. Protein product: CASSLGQGYRSPLHF.

This clone was picked up one time. This sequence joins TRBV7-9 and TRBJ1-1; 7 bases line up with TRBD1. Losses at the gene ends were 0 bases for V and 1 base for J; bases not matched to a gene: 5. The germline gives CDR1 SEHNR, CDR2 FQNEAQ (reference sequence). The CDR3 covers 16 residues. The CDR3 loop reads CASSLAATGANTEAFF. The CDR3 region has the DNA TGTGCCAGCAGCTTAGCCGCAACAGGGGCGAACACTGAAGCTTTCTTT.

The chain uses TRBV2 and TRBJ1-1; D is undetermined. With 0 bases removed from V and 5 bases from J, the gap between germline ends came to 10 bases. Germline CDR1 and CDR2: SNHLY and FYNNEI. The CDR3 contains 14 residues. CDR3 nucleotide sequence: TGTGCCAGCAGTGAAGCCGAAGCGTGGACTGAAGCTTTCTTT. Translated: CASSEAEAWTEAFF.

V usage is TRBV9 and J usage is TRBJ1-1, with D tentatively TRBD1 (6 bases). CDR1 is SGDLS and CDR2 is YYNGEE in the germline V gene. This CDR3 comprises 16 residues. Trimming took 0 bases from V and 5 from J, leaving 17 bases between them. The CDR3 is CASSVAAGGAWTEAFF. The CDR3 DNA reads as TGTGCCAGCAGCGTAGCTGCGGGGGGCGCTTGGACTGAAGCTTTCTTT. Full variable domain (missing parts from reference TRBV9 and TRBJ1-1): DSGVTQTPKHLITATGQRVTLRCSPRSGDLSVYWYQQSLDQGLQFLIQYYNGEERAKGNILERFSAQQFPDLHSELNLSSLELGDSALYFCASSVAAGGAWTEAFFGQGTRLTVV.

In this sample, this clone turned up once. V gene TRBV4-3 combines with J gene TRBJ1-5; possibly TRBD1 for D (5 bases). This CDR3 contains 15 residues. Trimming stripped 4 bases from V and 6 bases from J, with 16 bases between. The germline V gene has CDR1 LGHNA and CDR2 YSLEER. The chain's CDR3 is CASSPTPGSGQPQHF. Here the CDR3 DNA reads TGCGCCAGCAGCCCTACCCCAGGGTCGGGTCAGCCCCAGCATTTT.

CDR3 loop: CASSVGTANTDTQYF. The CDR3 DNA reads TGTGCCAGCAGCGTCGGGACAGCTAACACAGATACGCAGTATTTT. This rearrangement joins TRBV7-7 to TRBJ2-3, with 7 bases that match TRBD1. V trimming: 5 bases; J trimming: 2 bases; junction bases outside the gene matches: 7. Germline CDR1 reads SSHAT; CDR2 reads FNYEAQ (reference sequence). CDR3 length: 15 amino acids.

The CDR3 DNA reads as TGTGCCAGCAGTTACCGGGACAGTTCTAATTCACCCCTCCACTTT. Its protein product is CASSYRDSSNSPLHF. This rearrangement joins TRBV6-5 to TRBJ1-6; TRBD1 matches at 7 bases. V lost 2 bases and J lost 6; bases outside the gene matches: 4. This CDR3 is built from 15 residues. Germline V gene data show CDR1 as MNHEY and CDR2 as SVGAGI.

This rearrangement joins TRBV24-1 to TRBJ1-5; weak D call: TRBD1 (6 bases). There are 14 residues in the CDR3. Germline V lookup: CDR1 KGHDR, CDR2 SFDVKD. V was clipped by 9 bases and J by 7 bases, with 18 bases between them. The CDR3 reads CATRGAGAQQPQHF. Here the CDR3 DNA reads TGTGCCACCCGCGGGGCGGGGGCTCAGCAGCCCCAGCATTTT.

The chain employs TRBV5-4 and TRBJ1-2; 9 bases are a match to TRBD1. The CDR3 covers 15 residues. The junction had 9 bases not matched to a gene; V was cut back by 4 bases and J by 5 bases. Germline-derived CDR1 and CDR2 are SGHNT and YYREEE (reference sequence). The CDR3 spells CASSTSGTGRYGYTF. In DNA form, the CDR3 reads TGTGCCAGCAGCACTAGCGGGACAGGGCGATATGGCTACACCTTC.

The chain carries TRBV25-1 and TRBJ2-5; TRBD1 matches at 7 bases. The CDR3 has 14 residues. V dropped 6 bases and J dropped 5; count of bases not matched to a gene: 9. The germline V gene has CDR1 MGHDK and CDR2 SYGVNS. CDR3 nucleotide sequence: TGTGCCAGCAGCCTACAGGGGACGGAGGAGACCCAGTACTTC. Its protein is CASSLQGTEETQYF.

This clone was found once. The chain combines TRBV6-2 or TRBV6-3 with TRBJ2-7; perhaps TRBD1 as D (6 bases). The CDR3 is made up of 15 amino acids. V gave up 5 bases and J gave up 2 bases, with 16 bases separating them. Germline loops: CDR1 MNHEY, CDR2 SVGEGT. The DNA for the CDR3 is TGTGCCAGCAGTCTCCGACAGGCTTCTACCTACGAGCAGTACTTC. Its protein is CASSLRQASTYEQYF.

The chain combines TRBV7-9 with TRBJ1-3; D call uncertain. Germline values: CDR1 SEHNR, CDR2 FQNEAQ (reference sequence). This CDR3 comprises 15 residues. V lost 3 bases to trimming and J lost 8 bases, with 17 bases between them. The chain's CDR3 is CASSFKGRGLDTIYF. DNA of the CDR3: TGTGCCAGCAGCTTCAAAGGGAGAGGGCTAGACACCATATATTTT.

The gene calls are TRBV6-1 and TRBJ1-2, with 10 nucleotides matching TRBD1. Trimming at V came to 2 bases and at J to 1 base, leaving 16 bases not matched to a gene. Germline V gene data show CDR1 as MNHNS and CDR2 as SASEGT. The CDR3 length is 20 residues. The CDR3 sequence is CASSEYFKGTGASRNYGYTF. For the CDR3, the DNA is TGTGCCAGCAGTGAATACTTTAAGGGGACAGGGGCCTCTCGTAACTATGGCTACACCTTC.

This chain's CDR3 is CSLGTGDSPLHF. The DNA of the CDR3 is TGCAGCCTAGGGACAGGAGATTCACCCCTCCACTTT. V and J are TRBV29-1 and TRBJ1-6, with 8 bases fitting TRBD1. This CDR3 comprises 12 residues. Germline lookup yields CDR1 SQVTM and CDR2 ANQGSEA. The J segment lost 8 bases and the V segment lost 8 bases, leaving 5 bases of the junction unmatched.

This clone was observed once. The V and J genes are TRBV12-3 or TRBV12-4 and TRBJ1-2; no reliable D call. The length of the CDR3 is 12 residues. The germline V and J ends were trimmed by 5 bases and 4 bases, with 8 bases remaining between them. The CDR3 region is CASSLSIYGYTF. In nucleotides, the CDR3 is TGTGCCAGCAGTCTATCCATCTATGGCTACACCTTC.

This clone appeared once. CDR3 bases: TGTGCCAGTAGGCCGAACAGGAGATTGAACACTGAAGCTTTCTTT. The encoded protein is CASRPNRRLNTEAFF. The genes are TRBV19 and TRBJ1-1; perhaps TRBD1 as D (5 bases). This CDR3 is 15 amino acids long. With 6 bases removed from V and 0 bases from J, the gap between germline ends came to 14 bases. Germline V gene data show CDR1 as LNHDA and CDR2 as SQIVND (reference sequence).

The chain has TRBV19 and TRBJ1-5; the match to TRBD1 covers 9 bases. The CDR3 has 15 amino acids. V dropped 4 bases and J dropped 8; count of bases not matched to a gene: 9. CDR1 is LNHDA and CDR2 is SQIVND in the germline V gene (reference sequence). The CDR3 region is CASSTPGQGMKPQHF. In DNA form, the CDR3 reads TGTGCCAGTAGTACCCCCGGACAGGGGATGAAGCCCCAGCATTTT.

Concerning this clone: Germline and junction disagree at one end, which may indicate a read error. V and J are TRBV28 and TRBJ1-2; possible D gene TRBD1, 5 bases. The V gene's germline CDR1 is MDHEN and CDR2 SYDVKM. The CDR3 contains 13 residues. CDR3 nucleotides: TGTACCAGCAGTTTACGGGGGTCCTATGGCTACACCTTC. Residues: CTSSLRGSYGYTF.

The chain uses TRBV2 and TRBJ2-7; D unresolved. The CDR3 runs to 13 residues. Germline V gene data show CDR1 as SNHLY and CDR2 as FYNNEI. V was shortened by 3 bases and J by 2 bases, with 8 bases between the two germline ends. CDR3 in amino acids: CASSESRAYEQYV. The CDR3 bases are TGTGCCAGCAGTGAGTCGAGAGCCTACGAGCAGTACGTC.

The rearrangement joins TRBV10-2 to TRBJ1-6, with 7 positions matching TRBD1. V lost 8 bases to trimming and J lost 10 bases; unmatched junction nucleotides: 14. Looked up from germline, CDR1 is WSHSY and CDR2 is SAAADI. The CDR3 sequence is 15 residues long. This CDR3 reads CASLDRDWRSSPLHF. The CDR3 bases are TGCGCCAGCCTCGACAGGGATTGGAGATCCTCACCCCTCCACTTT.

The chain recombines TRBV2 with TRBJ1-2, with D possibly being TRBD1 (6 bases). Germline-derived CDR1 and CDR2 are SNHLY and FYNNEI. Trimming took 4 bases from V and 6 from J, leaving 15 bases between them. The CDR3 spans 14 residues. In DNA, the CDR3 is TGTGCCAGCAGTGGTGGCAGGGGCTTAAATGGCTACACCTTC. Translation: CASSGGRGLNGYTF.

The chain uses TRBV3-1 (or the pseudogene TRBV3-2) and TRBJ2-7; TRBD2 aligns across 8 bases. The ends lost 0 bases at V and 6 bases at J; junction bases unmatched: 10. Germline V CDR1 and CDR2: LGHDT, YNNKEL (reference sequence). This CDR3 has 16 residues. The CDR3 DNA reads TGTGCCAGCAGCCAAGATCTAGCGGGCCTTGGGGGCGAGCAGTACTTC. Translation: CASSQDLAGLGGEQYF.

V gene TRBV19 combines with J gene TRBJ1-1, with D perhaps TRBD1 (6 bases). This CDR3 comprises 16 residues. V was clipped by 0 bases and J by 2 bases, with 13 bases between them. The germline V gene has CDR1 LNHDA and CDR2 SQIVND (reference sequence). The CDR3 DNA sequence: TGTGCCAGTAGTATAGATAACAGGGCCCTCAACACTGAAGCTTTCTTT. This codes for CASSIDNRALNTEAFF. Based on the CDR3 plus reference TRBV19 and TRBJ1-1, the full variable domain is DGGITQSPKYLFRKEGQNVTLSCEQNLNHDAMYWYRQDPGQGLRLIYYSQIVNDFQKGDIAEGYSVSREKKESFPLTVTSAQKNPTAFYLCASSIDNRALNTEAFFGQGTRLTVV.

This chain links TRBV12-3 or TRBV12-4 with TRBJ2-7, with D hard to call. V was clipped by 2 bases and J by 2 bases, with 7 bases between them. The CDR3 runs 13 residues. CDR3 bases: TGTGCCAGCAGTTTAACACCGACCTACGAGCAGTACGTC. It encodes CASSLTPTYEQYV.

V and J are TRBV3-1 (or the pseudogene TRBV3-2) and TRBJ2-3, with 9 nucleotides matching TRBD2. CDR1 is LGHDT, CDR2 YNNKEL, per germline (reference sequence). The CDR3 spans 14 residues. V trimming: 6 bases; J trimming: 3 bases; junction bases outside the gene matches: 4. CDR3 region: CASRPSGGTDTQYF. The CDR3 DNA follows: TGTGCCAGCAGACCCAGCGGGGGGACAGATACGCAGTATTTT.

The chain carries TRBV4-1 and TRBJ1-1; possible D gene TRBD1, 5 bases. The CDR3 is made up of 16 amino acids. Looked up from germline, CDR1 is MGHRA and CDR2 is YSYEKL. Trimming cost V 1 base and J 3 bases, with 15 bases left between them. The CDR3 loop is CASSQGRGGADTEAFF. The CDR3 DNA sequence: TGCGCCAGCAGCCAAGGACGGGGAGGGGCCGACACTGAAGCTTTCTTT.